Listed here are 8 T cell receptor beta chains from one sample, sequenced in a study of human versus mouse CDR3 diversity and MHC coevolution. Libraries were prepared by immunoSEQ multiplex PCR; TCRdb keeps only in-frame clonotypes and omits some of them. Among roughly 86,000 clones listed, 93% were seen once. The specimen sequenced was naive CD4+ T cells from blood. Subset reported: CD45RO-negative CD62L-positive naive CD4 T cells. The receptor source for this set is a person between 25 and 70 years old in good health.

The V and J genes are TRBV5-1 and TRBJ1-1; 9 bases match TRBD1. Germline V gene data show CDR1 as SGHRS and CDR2 as YFSETQ. The CDR3 sequence is 14 residues long. V gave up 4 bases and J gave up 4 bases; unmatched junction bases: 5. The CDR3 DNA follows: TGCGCCAGCAGCACCGGGACAGGGACCACTGAAGCTTTCTTT. It translates to CASSTGTGTTEAFF.

The V gene is TRBV2, the J gene TRBJ2-5; 14 bases are shared with TRBD2. The CDR3 runs to 18 residues. Trimming removed 5 bases from V and 0 bases from J; junction bases left unmatched: 8. Germline V gene data show CDR1 as SNHLY and CDR2 as FYNNEI. CDR3 in amino acids: CASSLRTSGRLYQETQYF. CDR3 coding DNA: TGTGCCAGCAGTTTACGGACTAGCGGGAGGCTGTACCAAGAGACCCAGTACTTC.

The chain employs TRBV4-1 and TRBJ1-1; D perhaps matches TRBD1 (5 bases). The germline gives CDR1 MGHRA, CDR2 YSYEKL. The CDR3 spans 15 residues. V was clipped by 0 bases and J by 5 bases, with 13 bases between them. CDR3 in DNA: TGCGCCAGCAGCCAAGAGGGGCGGGGAGAGACTGAAGCTTTCTTT. It yields the protein CASSQEGRGETEAFF.

V gene TRBV4-3 combines with J gene TRBJ2-4; D gene unclear. Germline loops: CDR1 LGHNA, CDR2 YSLEER. Trimming pared 10 bases from V and 1 base from J, leaving 17 bases between. This CDR3 spans 15 amino acids. This CDR3 is CATLRPRRAKNIQYF. Written as DNA, the CDR3 is TGCGCCACGCTTAGACCGAGGCGCGCCAAAAACATTCAGTACTTC.

The chain joins TRBV29-1 to TRBJ2-5; no reliable D call. The CDR3 consists of 13 residues. Germline V gives CDR1 SQVTM, CDR2 ANQGSEA. V lost 4 bases and J 1 base, leaving 10 bases between the germline ends. The CDR3 DNA reads as TGCAGCGTTGCCGGTTTACCCCAAGAGACCCAGTACTTC. This encodes CSVAGLPQETQYF.

This chain joins TRBV5-4 and TRBJ1-3; 10 nucleotides align to TRBD1. Germline values: CDR1 SGHNT, CDR2 YYREEE (reference sequence). This CDR3 comprises 16 residues. The V segment lost 0 bases and the J segment 6 bases; nucleotides outside the gene matches: 6. The CDR3 DNA sequence: TGTGCCAGCAGCTTGGTCAGGGACAGGGGCGCAAACACCATATATTTT. It yields the protein CASSLVRDRGANTIYF.

The chain couples TRBV5-1 to TRBJ1-2; no clear D gene. CDR3 size: 15 residues. Germline V gene sequence: CDR1 SGHRS, CDR2 YFSETQ. Trimming removed 0 bases at V and 2 bases at J, with 11 bases between. CDR3 region: CASSLASASNYGYTF. The CDR3 DNA is TGCGCCAGCAGCTTGGCCAGCGCATCCAACTATGGCTACACCTTC.

Here the CDR3 DNA reads TGTGCCAGCAGCTTAGTACAGGGTGGGCAAGCTTTCTTT. It is translated as CASSLVQGGQAFF. The chain carries TRBV7-2 and TRBJ1-1, with a possible D match to TRBD1 (6 bases). The ends were cut back, 1 base at V and 9 bases at J, with 12 bases in the middle. The CDR3 spans 13 residues. The germline V gene has CDR1 SGHTA and CDR2 FQGNSA.